The 7 T cell receptor beta chains listed next were all sequenced from one sample in a study of T cells expressing NK-cell markers. Each CDR3 protein gets one entry in TCRdb, which reprocessed the 5' RACE reads and gives no DNA. Its clone listing holds 500,000 to 700,000 distinct CDR3 sequences. The source material was blood T cells: a sorted CD56 or NKG2C T cell subset, CD4+ or CD8+ T cells, or bulk PBMC T cells (not recorded which). The source of these receptors is a man aged 18 to 30 in good health.

V and J are TRBV27 and TRBJ1-1. Germline assignment: CDR1 MNHEY and CDR2 SMNVEV (reference sequence). The CDR3 length is 16 residues. The chain's CDR3 is CASSFVNMGMVTEAFF.

This chain uses TRBV2 with TRBJ2-7. Germline CDR1 SNHLY, CDR2 FYNNEI. There are 13 residues in the CDR3. The CDR3 region is CASSSGSTYEQYF.

V is TRBV7-2 and J is TRBJ1-6; TCRdb outputs TRBD1, but without DNA this stays unchecked. The germline V gene encodes CDR1 SGHTA and CDR2 FQGNSA. This CDR3 is built from 21 residues. CDR3 loop: CASSLSEETPGLSSYNSPLHF.

The chain recombines TRBV12-3 or TRBV12-4 with TRBJ1-6; checking the TCRdb D call of TRBD1 is not possible without DNA. The CDR3 contains 13 residues. The CDR3 region is CASSHQGDSPLHF.

This chain connects TRBV5-6 to TRBJ2-7; there is no DNA to check the TCRdb D call of TRBD1. Germline V lookup: CDR1 SGHDT, CDR2 YYEEEE. The CDR3 totals 13 residues. Here the CDR3 reads CASRSGASYEQYF.

The V gene is TRBV27, the J gene TRBJ2-6. This CDR3 is built from 16 residues. Germline V CDR1 and CDR2: MNHEY, SMNVEV (reference sequence). This CDR3 is CASSLHSSSGANVLTF.

The rearrangement uses TRBV27 and TRBJ1-3. Germline loops: CDR1 MNHEY, CDR2 SMNVEV (reference sequence). This CDR3 comprises 16 residues. CDR3 in amino acids: CASSRQVPSSGNTIYF.